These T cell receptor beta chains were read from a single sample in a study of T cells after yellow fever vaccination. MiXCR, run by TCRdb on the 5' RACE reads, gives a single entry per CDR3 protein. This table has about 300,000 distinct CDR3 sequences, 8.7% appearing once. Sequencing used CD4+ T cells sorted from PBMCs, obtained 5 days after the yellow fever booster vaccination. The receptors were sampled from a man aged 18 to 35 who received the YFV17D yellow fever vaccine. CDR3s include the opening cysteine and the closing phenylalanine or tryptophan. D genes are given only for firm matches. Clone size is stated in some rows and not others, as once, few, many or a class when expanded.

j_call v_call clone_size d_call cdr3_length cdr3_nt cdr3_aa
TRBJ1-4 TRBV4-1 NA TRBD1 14 TGCGCCAGCAGGTCGACAGGGGTTAGGGAAAAACTGTTTTTT CASRSTGVREKLFF
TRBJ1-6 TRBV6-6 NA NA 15 TGTGCCAGCAGTACAACTGGACCGGCCAATTCACCCCTCCACTTT CASSTTGPANSPLHF
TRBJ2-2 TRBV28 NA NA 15 TGTGCCAGCAGTTTCCCCGGGGCCAACACCGGGGAGCTGTTTTTT CASSFPGANTGELFF
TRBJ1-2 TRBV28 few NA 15 TGTGCCAGCACCGGCCAAGGGAGGGATGACTATGGCTACACCTTC CASTGQGRDDYGYTF
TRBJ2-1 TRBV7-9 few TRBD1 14 TGTGCCAGCAGCACGTTACAGGGGGCAAGAGGGCAGTTCTTC CASSTLQGARGQFF
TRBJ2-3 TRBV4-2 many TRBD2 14 TGTGCCAGCAGAGCGGGGGGGAGCACAGATACGCAGTATTTT CASRAGGSTDTQYF
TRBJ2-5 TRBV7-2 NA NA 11 TGTGCCAGCAGCTTAGGAGGGGTCCAGTACTTC CASSLGGVQYF
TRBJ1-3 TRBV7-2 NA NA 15 TGTGCCAGCAGCCGGGCCGCAAGCTCTGGAAACACCATATATTTT CASSRAASSGNTIYF
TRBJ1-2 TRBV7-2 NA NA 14 TGTGCCAGCAGCTACATGGGAGCTAACTATGGCTACACCTTC CASSYMGANYGYTF
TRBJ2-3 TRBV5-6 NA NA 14 TGTGCCAGCAGCTTTGGAGGCGGTCCAGATACGCAGTATTTT CASSFGGGPDTQYF
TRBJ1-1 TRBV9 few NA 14 TGTGCCAGCAGCGCAGGACACCTGAACACTGAAGCTTTCTTT CASSAGHLNTEAFF
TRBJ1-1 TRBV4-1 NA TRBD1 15 TGCGCCAGCAGCCAACAAACAGGGGTTTTCACTGAAGCTTTCTTT CASSQQTGVFTEAFF
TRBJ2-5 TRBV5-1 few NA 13 TGCGCCAGCAGCTTGGGGGAGATTGAGACCCAGTACTTC CASSLGEIETQYF
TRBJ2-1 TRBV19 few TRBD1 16 TGTGCCAGTAGTCCACTGACAGGGGGCGCTTACAATGAGCAGTTCTTC CASSPLTGGAYNEQFF
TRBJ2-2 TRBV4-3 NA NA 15 TGCGCCAGCAGCCAAAGGGGAGCCTCCACCGGGGAGCTGTTTTTT CASSQRGASTGELFF
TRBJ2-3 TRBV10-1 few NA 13 TGCGCCAGCAGCTTTGAGGGAGGAGATACGCAGTATTTT CASSFEGGDTQYF
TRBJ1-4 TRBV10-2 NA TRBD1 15 TGCGCCAGCAGAGATACCGGGACAGGGTATGAAAAACTGTTTTTT CASRDTGTGYEKLFF